Below, 32 T cell receptor beta chains from the same sample are listed, as sequenced in a study of T cell responses to AZD1222 COVID-19 vaccine. Sequencing was performed with immunoSEQ multiplex PCR; in TCRdb, only in-frame clones are kept and a portion is missing. The table records over 75,000 clones, over 75% of them present only once. The starting material was peripheral blood, obtained on day 0 of AZD1222 vaccination. These receptors all stem from an adult in good health.

The chain carries TRBV29-1 and TRBJ1-2; D unresolved. The V and J ends lost 3 bases and 0 bases respectively, with 8 bases between them. Germline V gene lookup returns CDR1 SQVTM and CDR2 ANQGSEA. CDR3 length: 13 residues. CDR3 region: CSVESAANYGYTF. As DNA, the CDR3 is TGCAGCGTTGAGTCGGCCGCTAACTATGGCTACACCTTC.

V and J are TRBV27 and TRBJ1-2; D unresolved. Per the germline V gene, CDR1 is MNHEY and CDR2 is SMNVEV (reference sequence). The CDR3 covers 14 residues. V lost 5 bases and J 8 bases, leaving 18 bases between the germline ends. The CDR3 spells CASSIGPIRSGYTF. CDR3 in DNA: TGTGCCAGCAGTATCGGACCCATTCGCTCGGGCTACACCTTC.

This chain uses TRBV5-1 with TRBJ2-7; D call uncertain. Germline CDR1 reads SGHRS; CDR2 reads YFSETQ. CDR3 length: 13 residues. V gave up 0 bases and J gave up 2 bases, with 6 bases separating them. CDR3: CASSLATAYEQYF. The CDR3 nucleotides read TGCGCCAGCAGCTTGGCTACCGCCTACGAGCAGTACTTC.

This rearrangement joins TRBV6-2 or TRBV6-3 to TRBJ2-2; 8 nucleotides match TRBD2. This CDR3 spans 16 amino acids. V trimming: 5 bases; J trimming: 7 bases; junction bases outside the gene matches: 12. Germline lookup yields CDR1 MNHEY and CDR2 SVGEGT. CDR3 region: CASSPGLGSPGGELFF. The CDR3 coding sequence is TGTGCCAGCAGTCCGGGACTAGGCTCCCCGGGCGGGGAGCTGTTTTTT.

The chain recombines TRBV9 with TRBJ2-5; D is uncertain. Deletions cut 0 bases from V and 5 bases from J, with 14 bases between. Germline V gives CDR1 SGDLS, CDR2 YYNGEE. The CDR3 consists of 15 residues. The chain's CDR3 is CASSVAPANGETQYF. The CDR3 nucleotides are TGTGCCAGCAGCGTAGCTCCGGCTAACGGGGAGACCCAGTACTTC.

CDR3 protein: CASRQGTTGELFF. For the CDR3, the DNA is TGTGCCAGCAGACAGGGTACCACCGGGGAGCTGTTTTTT. The J gene is TRBJ2-2, the V gene TRBV6-5; a possible D gene is TRBD1 (6 bases). V was cut by 6 bases and J by 4 bases, with 9 bases left in between. The CDR3 is 13 residues long. Germline V lookup: CDR1 MNHEY, CDR2 SVGAGI.

V gene TRBV7-2 combines with J gene TRBJ1-1; 8 bases are a match to TRBD1. V gave up 3 bases and J gave up 5 bases; unmatched junction bases: 8. Germline-derived CDR1 and CDR2 are SGHTA and FQGNSA. The CDR3 sequence is 15 residues long. DNA for the CDR3: TGTGCCAGCAGCTTCGGACAGGGAGGGGTTACTGAAGCTTTCTTT. The encoded protein is CASSFGQGGVTEAFF.

The chain recombines TRBV7-6 with TRBJ2-1; 11 bases are shared with TRBD2. This CDR3 has 18 amino acids. After removal of 2 bases from V and 0 bases from J, the junction contained 6 bases not matched to a gene. CDR1 and CDR2 from the germline V gene are SGHVS and FNYEAQ. The CDR3 region is CASSLRGLAVSSYNEQFF. The DNA for the CDR3 is TGTGCCAGCAGCTTACGGGGACTAGCGGTAAGCTCCTACAATGAGCAGTTCTTC.

The rearrangement uses TRBV24-1 and TRBJ2-3; D remains unclear. CDR3 size: 11 residues. V was clipped by 5 bases and J by 5 bases, with 4 bases between them. CDR1 is KGHDR and CDR2 is SFDVKD in the germline V gene. CDR3 coding DNA: TGTGCCACCAGTGCGGGAGATACGCAGTATTTT. This codes for CATSAGDTQYF.

To note about this clone: The sample has other DNA sequences that encode this CDR3 too. The chain joins TRBV5-1 to TRBJ1-2; D remains ambiguous. CDR1 is SGHRS, CDR2 YFSETQ, per germline. V was clipped by 2 bases and J by 4 bases, with 9 bases between them. The CDR3 contains 13 residues. The CDR3: CASSFEGGYGYTF. CDR3 DNA sequence: TGCGCCAGCAGCTTCGAGGGAGGCTATGGCTACACCTTC.

The chain has TRBV30 and TRBJ1-6, with D hard to call. CDR1 and CDR2 from the germline V gene are GTSNPN and SVGIG (reference sequence). The CDR3 contains 15 residues. V lost 0 bases and J lost 0, with 6 bases in between. The CDR3 reads CAWSVTSSYNSPLHF. CDR3 coding DNA: TGTGCCTGGAGTGTGACGAGCTCCTATAATTCACCCCTCCACTTT.

The chain has TRBV7-6 and TRBJ2-7, with a tentative D call TRBD1 (6 bases). Per germline, CDR1 SGHVS and CDR2 FNYEAQ. CDR3 length: 17 amino acids. V lost 7 bases, J lost 3 bases, and 25 bases lay in between. The CDR3 nucleotides read TGTGCCAGCACCTCACCCTGCCCCAGGACAGTTATCTACGAGCAGTACTTC. This encodes CASTSPCPRTVIYEQYF. The complete variable domain, with remaining parts taken from reference TRBV7-6 and TRBJ2-7, reads GAGVSQSPRYKVTKRGQDVALRCDPISGHVSLYWYRQALGQGPEFLTYFNYEAQQDKSGLPNDRFSAERPEGSISTLTIQRTEQRDSAMYRCASTSPCPRTVIYEQYFGPGTRLTVT.

CDR3 residues: CASSPDRVSYEQYF. In DNA, the CDR3 is TGTGCCAGCAGTCCCGACAGGGTGAGCTACGAGCAGTACTTC. This sequence joins TRBV6-6 and TRBJ2-7; 7 bases align to TRBD1. V trimming: 5 bases; J trimming: 3 bases; junction bases outside the gene matches: 7. This CDR3 has 14 amino acids. Germline loops: CDR1 MNHNY, CDR2 SVGAGI (reference sequence).

This chain connects TRBV28 to TRBJ2-5, with 8 nucleotides matching TRBD1. The CDR3 runs to 15 residues. J lost 2 bases, V lost 4 bases, and 6 bases had no gene match. Germline assignment: CDR1 MDHEN and CDR2 SYDVKM. The CDR3 spells CASSSTGAGQETQYF. CDR3 nucleotide sequence: TGTGCCAGCAGTTCGACAGGGGCGGGTCAAGAGACCCAGTACTTC.

V usage is TRBV4-3 and J usage is TRBJ2-3; TRBD1 matches at 9 bases. Looked up from germline, CDR1 is LGHNA and CDR2 is YSLEER. The junction had 5 bases not matched to a gene; V was cut back by 0 bases and J by 4 bases. The CDR3 loop spans 16 amino acids. In DNA form, the CDR3 reads TGCGCCAGCAGCCAAGATGTGGACAGGGGAGCAGATACGCAGTATTTT. Its translation: CASSQDVDRGADTQYF.

The CDR3 nucleotides read TGTGCCAGCAGCGAACTACAGGGAGGCGGGAACACTGAAGCTTTCTTT. Its translation is CASSELQGGGNTEAFF. The chain combines TRBV6-1 with TRBJ1-1, with a tentative D call TRBD1 (6 bases). Deletions cut 6 bases from V and 1 base from J, with 18 bases between. This CDR3 has 16 residues. Germline lookup yields CDR1 MNHNS and CDR2 SASEGT.

This chain connects TRBV27 to TRBJ1-1; 8 bases fit TRBD1. The V segment lost 6 bases and the J segment 1 base; nucleotides outside the gene matches: 10. CDR1 is MNHEY and CDR2 is SMNVEV in the germline V gene (reference sequence). The CDR3 runs to 16 residues. CDR3 nucleotide sequence: TGTGCCAGCAGGCCAGGGAACAGGGGGAAGAACACTGAAGCTTTCTTT. Protein: CASRPGNRGKNTEAFF.

The chain uses TRBV19 and TRBJ1-2; D possibly corresponds to TRBD1 (5 bases). CDR3 length equals 16 residues. The germline CDR1 and CDR2 sequences are LNHDA and SQIVND (reference sequence). Trimming shortened V by 8 bases and J by 5 bases, and 24 bases separated the two germline ends. CDR3 sequence: CASQRGTLSRGYGYTF. Written as DNA, the CDR3 is TGTGCCAGTCAGCGGGGGACCCTTAGTCGGGGATATGGCTACACCTTC.

CDR3: CASSMSNTEAFF. Written as DNA, the CDR3 is TGTGCCAGTAGTATGTCGAACACTGAAGCTTTCTTT. The chain combines TRBV19 with TRBJ1-1; D remains unclear. Looked up from germline, CDR1 is LNHDA and CDR2 is SQIVND (reference sequence). There are 12 residues in the CDR3. Between the trimmed V and J ends, which lost 3 bases and 1 base, there was a span of 3 bases. The entire variable domain, with the rest obtained from reference TRBV19 and TRBJ1-1, is as follows: DGGITQSPKYLFRKEGQNVTLSCEQNLNHDAMYWYRQDPGQGLRLIYYSQIVNDFQKGDIAEGYSVSREKKESFPLTVTSAQKNPTAFYLCASSMSNTEAFFGQGTRLTVV.

The V gene is TRBV4-2, the J gene TRBJ1-2; D is undetermined. Trimming removed 4 bases from V and 4 bases from J, with 16 bases in between. Germline values: CDR1 LGHNA, CDR2 YNFKEQ. The length of the CDR3 is 15 residues. The chain's CDR3 is CASSPRDLGIYGYTF. As DNA, the CDR3 is TGTGCCAGCAGCCCAAGAGATCTGGGAATCTATGGCTACACCTTC.

The chain recombines TRBV4-3 with TRBJ1-5; D remains unclear. V lost 0 bases and J 2 bases, leaving 5 bases between the germline ends. The CDR3 consists of 14 residues. Germline CDR1 LGHNA, CDR2 YSLEER. For the CDR3, the DNA is TGCGCCAGCAGCCAAGATCTCGGCAATCAGCCCCAGCATTTT. This sequence encodes CASSQDLGNQPQHF.

V and J are TRBV6-6 and TRBJ2-1; D gene uncertain. CDR3 length: 14 amino acids. Trimming removed 3 bases at V and 2 bases at J, with 8 bases between. Germline-derived CDR1 and CDR2 are MNHNY and SVGAGI (reference sequence). The CDR3 loop reads CASSYGSPYNEQFF. In DNA, the CDR3 is TGTGCCAGCAGTTATGGCTCCCCCTACAATGAGCAGTTCTTC.

This clone appeared a few times. This chain uses TRBV19 with TRBJ1-5; tentatively, D is TRBD1 (6 bases). Germline V gene lookup returns CDR1 LNHDA and CDR2 SQIVND (reference sequence). The CDR3 contains 14 residues. V was clipped by 3 bases and J by 4 bases, with 10 bases between them. The CDR3, as DNA: TGTGCCAGTAGTATTTGGACAGAGAATCAGCCCCAGCATTTT. Protein product: CASSIWTENQPQHF. Full variable domain (outside the CDR3, taken from reference TRBV19 and TRBJ1-5): DGGITQSPKYLFRKEGQNVTLSCEQNLNHDAMYWYRQDPGQGLRLIYYSQIVNDFQKGDIAEGYSVSREKKESFPLTVTSAQKNPTAFYLCASSIWTENQPQHFGDGTRLSIL.

The V gene is TRBV28, the J gene TRBJ1-6, with D possibly being TRBD1 (6 bases). V was trimmed by 6 bases and J by 9 bases, leaving 24 bases between them. Germline V gene sequence: CDR1 MDHEN, CDR2 SYDVKM. This CDR3 region has 17 residues. For the CDR3, the DNA is TGTGCCAGCAGCCCAGCTGGGGGGCGCGGGAATCGTTCACCCCTCCACTTT. Residues: CASSPAGGRGNRSPLHF.

The chain uses TRBV28 and TRBJ1-1; the D is unclear. CDR1 is MDHEN and CDR2 is SYDVKM in the germline V gene. Trimming left V 4 bases short and J 1 base short, with 10 bases between. The CDR3 has 14 residues. As DNA, the CDR3 is TGTGCCAGCAGTTCCCGATGGGGGAACACTGAAGCTTTCTTT. Translation gives CASSSRWGNTEAFF.

The chain is built from TRBV5-6 and TRBJ1-6; tentatively, D is TRBD1 (6 bases). Looked up from germline, CDR1 is SGHDT and CDR2 is YYEEEE. The V gene lost 1 base and the J gene lost 5 bases, with 16 bases spanning the gap. The CDR3 contains 17 residues. CDR3 sequence reads: CASSLSSGTRNNSPLHF. The CDR3 region has the DNA TGTGCCAGCAGCTTGAGCTCCGGGACACGGAATAATTCACCCCTCCACTTT.

This chain links TRBV28 with TRBJ2-4; D perhaps matches TRBD2 (7 bases). CDR3 size: 13 residues. The V and J ends lost 11 bases and 0 bases respectively, with 11 bases between them. The germline CDR1 and CDR2 sequences are MDHEN and SYDVKM. The CDR3 nucleotides read TGTGCCGGGGGGGGCATAGCCAAAAACATTCAGTACTTC. This translates into CAGGGIAKNIQYF.

The J gene is TRBJ1-4, the V gene TRBV6-5; 7 nucleotides align to TRBD1. Per the germline V gene, CDR1 is MNHEY and CDR2 is SVGAGI. Trimming at V came to 0 bases and at J to 7 bases, leaving 5 bases not matched to a gene. The CDR3 sequence is 15 residues long. CDR3 bases: TGTGCCAGCAGTTACTCGATCAGGGGGGGTGAAAAACTGTTTTTT. It yields the protein CASSYSIRGGEKLFF.

The rearrangement links TRBV30 to TRBJ2-7; D gene unclear. Germline CDR1 GTSNPN, CDR2 SVGIG (reference sequence). Trimming removed 2 bases from V and 5 bases from J, with 10 bases in between. The CDR3 runs to 12 residues. Here the CDR3 reads CAWSHVADEQYF. The CDR3 nucleotides read TGTGCCTGGAGTCATGTCGCGGACGAGCAGTACTTC.

The chain links TRBV15 to TRBJ2-5, with 9 bases lining up with TRBD1. V lost 5 bases, J lost 4 bases, and 8 bases stayed unmatched. Germline CDR1 LNHNV, CDR2 YYDKDF (reference sequence). CDR3 length equals 15 residues. The CDR3 spells CATSPTGGSGETQYF. The CDR3 nucleotides read TGTGCCACCAGCCCGACAGGGGGAAGTGGAGAGACCCAGTACTTC. Together with reference TRBV15 and TRBJ2-5, the CDR3 gives the full variable domain: DAMVIQNPRYQVTQFGKPVTLSCSQTLNHNVMYWYQQKSSQAPKLLFHYYDKDFNNEADTPDNFQSRRPNTSFCFLDIRSPGLGDTAMYLCATSPTGGSGETQYFGPGTRLLVL.

This sequence joins TRBV10-3 and TRBJ2-1, with D perhaps TRBD1 or TRBD2 (6 bases each). This CDR3 has 16 residues. Germline CDR1 ENHRY, CDR2 SYGVKD. V dropped 0 bases and J dropped 4 bases, with 13 bases sitting between them. The CDR3 DNA sequence: TGTGCCATCAGTGAGTCGAAAGGGGGGTGGTACAATGAGCAGTTCTTC. Translating gives CAISESKGGWYNEQFF.

The chain combines TRBV18 with TRBJ2-1, with D hard to call. Germline CDR1 is KGHSH and CDR2 is LQKENI. This CDR3 comprises 12 residues. V was cut by 8 bases and J by 8 bases, with 13 bases left in between. The CDR3 here is CASPGEAHEQFF. As DNA, the CDR3 is TGTGCCAGCCCAGGCGAGGCCCATGAGCAGTTCTTC.